The sequence of this T cell receptor beta chain was determined in a study of shared clonotypes between healthy human individuals. Across the whole study: The cohort comprised two women and a few men. Their ages spanned 18 to 49 years.

Assay: immunoSEQ multiplex PCR; the TCRdb copy retains only in-frame clones and omits some. The profile shows some 2 million clones, 90% to 95% of them singletons. V gave up 0 bases and J gave up 2 bases, with 6 bases separating them. This CDR3 spans 14 amino acids. Germline-derived CDR1 and CDR2 are LNHNV and YYDKDF (reference sequence). The chain is built from TRBV15 and TRBJ2-3; the D gene is possibly TRBD2 (5 bases). Sequencing input: naive CD4+ T cells sorted from blood. Sample subset: CD45RA+ positively selected. This sequence was found in a man between 18 and 29 years old in good health. CDR3 coding DNA: TGTGCCACCAGCAGAGAGAGGGACACAGATACGCAGTATTTT. This codes for CATSRERDTDTQYF.